This note documents a single TCR beta chain sequence. The antigen is undetermined. This entry comes from a study of T cell responses to AZD1222 COVID-19 vaccine. Study-level results: The study reported that nearly half of spike-specific TCRs target unmutated variant regions. Two AZD1222 doses significantly raised spike-specific TCR breadth and depth over controls. Repertoire sampling happened only post peak T cell response.

Germline-derived CDR1 and CDR2 are SNHLY and FYNNEI. The CDR3 runs 14 residues. The ends were cut back, 6 bases at V and 6 bases at J, with 17 bases in the middle. TCRdb keeps only in-frame clones here, not all; method: immunoSEQ multiplex PCR. The table lists 100,000 to 150,000 clones, around 89% of them singletons. The TCR comes from an adult who received the AZD1222 COVID-19 vaccine. The source was peripheral blood, collected 28 days after the second AZD1222 dose. This sequence joins TRBV2 and TRBJ1-1, with a possible D match to TRBD1 (5 bases). Here the CDR3 reads CASSGGVGTAEAFF. The CDR3 DNA sequence: TGTGCCAGCAGCGGGGGGGTTGGGACCGCTGAAGCTTTCTTT.